The sequence of this TCR beta chain was determined in a study of cytomegalovirus exposure and HLA in healthy donors (dated by TCRdb to the late 2010s). Context from the whole study: An earlier analysis of a few hundred of the donors reported 250 to 350 Gb of sequence data and 90 million to 120 million unique TCR beta sequences obtained from about 179 million T cells. The number of typed donors differed by locus: about 620-630 for A, B, C, DRB1 and DQB1; some 540 for DQA1; some 610 for DPA1; and some 470 for DPB1. Besides the first cohort of some 670 subjects, a separate validation cohort made up of 120 or so different subjects was used. The study combined high-throughput TCR immunosequencing, statistical association of individual TCRs with disease status, and machine learning to predict cytomegalovirus infection status. All discovery cohort repertoires had been generated on a single sequencing platform. Roughly 300 gigabases of sequencing data and 80 million or so unique TCR sequences were included in an early release covering over 600 HLA-typed donors. The study aimed to test whether signatures of past pathogen exposure could be identified by cataloging public T cell receptors. Both class I and class II loci were covered by HLA typing, at four-digit resolution. Of the 300 to 450 genotyped donors, about 84% fell in the genetic ancestry cluster associated with self-reported Caucasian donors. Donor age, sex, ethnicity and CMV serostatus were collected together with the repertoire data. Among around 400 genotyped donors of the cohort, an average of roughly 230,000 unique TCR beta nucleotide sequences was sequenced per donor, of which about 20% were non-productive. Using immunosequencing, the study profiled T cell repertoires from 640 or so subjects and related those repertoires to cytomegalovirus serostatus. To decide whether each TCR beta V gene segment behaved as functional or pseudogenic, an earlier analysis of fewer than 750 of the donors relied on high-throughput TCR beta sequencing. Genome-wide SNP genotypes for about 65% of the roughly 670 donors were used in a later genetic analysis, which treated that subset as a discovery cohort. Roughly 5 DR-DQ haplotypes were handled as single units for association and clustering because linkage in the cohort was strong. The later analysis used no new phenotypic data to find candidate immune exposures, relying instead on TCR beta sequences and their occurrence across donors. To study patterns of TCR occurrence, a later analysis re-analyzed previously published TCR beta repertoires from 500 to 850 donors and added high-resolution HLA genotyping.

On this clone: The target of this receptor is not known. Per-nucleotide qualities are absent, and no much larger clonotype sits a single base away.

Summary of the overall study and its limitations: The only immune exposure information available for the cohort was CMV serostatus. Compared with equally common non-associated chains, HLA-associated TCR beta chains in a later analysis were more clonally expanded and had lower generation probabilities. It was suggested by the authors that the approach could potentially be generalized to other disease states and immunological phenotypes. In a later analysis, the rate of TCR association differed among HLA loci, with DRB1 alleles having the most associated TCRs and HLA-C alleles having the fewest. A later genetic analysis associated a missense DCLRE1C variant with V-gene and J-gene trimming of TCR beta chains, and an independent cohort replicated the association. Sequencing depth was assumed to be roughly uniform across donors in the presence/absence analyses, though that assumption may not hold. The sequencing pipeline was judged likely to have produced a cluster of highly shared sequence variants as a technical artifact. The classifier was reported to diagnose cytomegalovirus status with high specificity and sensitivity in both the original and validation cohorts. The cohort was sequenced for TCR beta chains only, and without alpha or paired-chain data the features that could be detected were limited. Linkage disequilibrium might explain the correlated functional status among segregating V segments, but an unknown experimental factor could not be ruled out. The study gave a list of about 170 TCR beta chains associated with cytomegalovirus. In a later analysis, most CMV-associated TCR beta chains were found to appear HLA-restricted, with HLA associations seemingly driven largely by CMV exposure. While some public TCRs were present in many individuals, most TCR sequences turned up only very rarely across donors. Because counts were too low, fewer than 20 rarely observed V segments, including chromosome 9 orphons, were excluded from the earlier analysis of some 540 of the donors. At a false discovery rate of 0.05, a later analysis linked fewer than 20,000 TCR beta sequences to specific HLA alleles. In an earlier analysis of 587 of the donors, most TCR beta V segments appeared in productive rearrangements about 90% or about 30% of the time, broadly matching IMGT annotations. A further reported finding was that TCR beta sequences accurately predicted the HLA-A and HLA-B alleles for most subjects in the first cohort. Because some donors lacked HLA typing at each locus, the association tests relied only on the typed subset. Several of the top co-occurrence clusters appeared to be linked to parvovirus B19, influenza, CMV and Epstein-Barr virus, according to a later analysis. Strong co-occurrence of HLA alleles, especially DR and DQ, made assigning TCR associations to individual alleles difficult. Compared with the roughly 600-donor mean, donors in an Asian-associated ancestry cluster had fewer N-insertions in productive TCRs, according to a later genetic analysis. A few of the identified cytomegalovirus-associated TCR beta chains were confirmed in vitro to be specific for cytomegalovirus antigens. Some IMGT-functional V segments, including TRBV6-2 and TRBV6-3, could not be distinguished by the 87-base-pair reads and were therefore excluded.

The germline V gene (reference sequence) provides CDR1 SGHNT and CDR2 YYREEE. Its CDR3 holds 15 amino acids, cysteine through phenylalanine. The kept DNA is CDR3 alone, 45 bases in frame from the first base. Relative to germline, V is 2 bases shorter and J is 5 bases shorter, with 16 bases between their ends. The cohort was made up of 650 to 700 healthy bone marrow donors. At the time of sampling, every cohort member was nominally healthy, though immune exposures that went unrecorded were likely present. The donor was CMV seronegative and was included in the group of 352 seronegative cohort members. Every donor gave a peripheral blood sample, and the peripheral blood mononuclear cells from that sample were used for TCR beta sequencing. The Qiagen DNeasy Blood Extraction Kit was used to extract genomic DNA from the blood cell samples. Library construction relied on the immunoSEQ multiplex PCR assay. For the multiplex PCR, a mixture combining 60 forward primers for TCR Vbeta segments and 13 reverse primers for TCR Jbeta segments was used. The CDR3 region of rearranged TCR beta genes was amplified from genomic DNA with a multiplex PCR assay. Amplified TCR beta libraries were sequenced as 87-base-pair reads on the Illumina HiSeq System. As for how the authors treated the data: A later analysis counted tens of millions of unique TCR beta chains across the 666 repertoires, and around 12 million of these chains were shared by at least two donors. A nearest-neighbor algorithm error-corrected the raw reads and collapsed the reads into unique sequences, merging closely related sequences to remove PCR and sequencing errors. To assign V, D and J gene segments, CDR3 sequences were aligned to IMGT reference sequences. For a sequence to be retained, a match of at least six nucleotides was required to both a V gene segment and a J gene segment. A rearrangement was called productive if the CDR3 had no stop codons and remained in frame with V and J, and every other rearrangement was called non-productive. CDR3 was defined by IMGT convention, running from the second conserved V-encoded cysteine to the conserved J-encoded phenylalanine. The earlier analysis of 587 of the donors excluded sequences that lacked an unambiguous match to a single V gene segment. In an earlier analysis of some 590 of the donors, V segments were called functional above 56.7% productive rearrangements and were called segregating when the between-donor standard deviation exceeded 5%. A statistical classification framework was built to diagnose cytomegalovirus status from the catalog of TCR beta chain sequences. In a later analysis, TCR nucleotide sequences were compared against IMGT/GENE-DB human TR gene sequences so that V and J genes could be assigned. The TCRdist pipeline was used in a later analysis to assign CDR3 sequences and most-parsimonious VDJ recombination scenarios. In a later analysis, each TCR beta chain was defined by its CDR3 amino acid sequence together with its V-gene family, and reads without a unique V-gene family were excluded. As a way to deal with suspected cross-contamination and a sequencing artifact, a later analysis dropped under 600 nucleotide sequences that were highly shared and had low generation probability. A later analysis calculated a clonal expansion index for each public chain from normalized within-repertoire ranks of inferred template counts. Generation probabilities in a later analysis came from a VDJ recombination model fitted to out-of-frame rearrangements, and those results were checked against IGoR. In a later analysis, TCR-TCR, TCR-HLA and TCR-CMV co-occurrence was scored with hypergeometric tests, and a repertoire-size bias correction was applied to TCR pairs. In a later analysis, false discovery rates were estimated by permuting HLA or CMV assignments 20 times. In a later analysis, co-occurring TCRs were grouped using DBSCAN, with TCRdist sequence similarity added in when clustering inside HLA-allele-positive subsets. For co-occurrence clustering, repertoires with fewer than 30,000 or more than 120,000 public chains were excluded, along with a handful of repertoires with anomalous nucleotide sharing. Held by TCRdb, this immuneACCESS table contains in-frame sequences only and omits some clones. Under half of the omission traces to an unresolved V gene where checked; the cause of the rest is unknown. For V, J and clone size, that table is used; D and trimming come from the DNA. A total of approximately 120,000 clones appear in this sample, around 80% of them only once. The leading ten clones occupy less than 3.5% of the sample.

Sequenced input: PBMCs. The receptor was isolated from a female donor in good health and CMV-seronegative. Recombination linked TRBV5-4 to TRBJ1-2; TRBD1 might be the D gene, on 6 matching bases. The nucleotides are TGTGCCAGCAGCTTTCCTACAGCGGGGGCTTATGGCTACACCTTC. It translates as CASSFPTAGAYGYTF.